A single sample is the source of the 28 T cell receptor beta chains below, sequenced in a study of cytomegalovirus exposure and HLA in healthy donors. The PCR had 60 Vbeta and 13 Jbeta primers. Sequenced by immunoSEQ multiplex PCR; TCRdb stores in-frame clones only, minus some. The table shows about 150,000 clones, with approximately 68% occurring only once. The sample comprised PBMCs. The receptors were sampled from a man aged 55 to 70 in good health and CMV-seronegative.

The V gene is TRBV29-1, the J gene TRBJ2-5; 8 positions match TRBD2. The J call may not be correct, given that the DNA end is closer to TRBJ2-7. CDR3 length equals 14 residues. Germline loops: CDR1 SQVTM, CDR2 ANQGSEA. The CDR3 sequence is CSVFDSGKTYEQYF. CDR3 DNA: TGCAGCGTTTTCGATAGCGGGAAGACCTACGAGCAGTACTTC.

A word on this clone: An end of the junction differs from the germline gene, which may be a read error. The chain employs TRBV30 and TRBJ1-2, with 7 bases identical to TRBD1. This CDR3 has 12 residues. The germline gives CDR1 GTSNPN, CDR2 SVGIG (reference sequence). CDR3 sequence: CAWIKGAEGYPF. DNA of the CDR3: TGTGCCTGGATCAAGGGGGCGGAAGGCTACCCCTTC. Full variable domain (remainder filled in from reference TRBV30 and TRBJ1-2): SQTIHQWPATLVQPVGSPLSLECTVEGTSNPNLYWYRQAAGRGLQLLFYSVGIGQISSEVPQNLSASRPQDRQFILSSKKLLLSDSGFYLCAWIKGAEGYPFGSGTRLTVV.

The chain couples TRBV6-4 to TRBJ2-2; 9 bases agree with TRBD2. Germline V gives CDR1 MRHNA, CDR2 SNTAGT. The length of the CDR3 is 14 residues. After removal of 5 bases from V and 4 bases from J, the junction contained 2 bases not matched to a gene. DNA of the CDR3: TGTGCCAGCAGTTCTAGCGGGGTCACCGGGGAGCTGTTTTTT. Protein product: CASSSSGVTGELFF.

The rearrangement uses TRBV2 and TRBJ2-7, with 11 bases matching TRBD1. CDR1 SNHLY and CDR2 FYNNEI come from the germline V gene. J gave up 4 bases and V 6 bases, and 5 bases lay outside the gene matches. This CDR3 is 14 amino acids long. The CDR3 spells CASSRTGGKYEQYF. DNA for the CDR3: TGTGCCAGCAGCCGGACAGGGGGCAAGTACGAGCAGTACTTC.

V usage is TRBV6-5 and J usage is TRBJ2-2; D gene unclear. The V gene lost 8 bases and the J gene lost 0 bases, with 7 bases spanning the gap. The CDR3 totals 13 residues. Per germline, CDR1 MNHEY and CDR2 SVGAGI. The CDR3 loop reads CASVQTNTGELFF. The CDR3 bases are TGTGCCAGCGTGCAGACGAACACCGGGGAGCTGTTTTTT.

This clone has just a few counts. V gene TRBV6-6 combines with J gene TRBJ2-7, with TRBD2 as a possible D gene (6 bases). Deletions cut 4 bases from V and 3 bases from J, with 13 bases between. CDR1 is MNHNY, CDR2 SVGAGI, per germline (reference sequence). The CDR3 runs to 14 residues. The CDR3 DNA sequence: TGTGCCAGCAGTTCGGGTCAGGGACTCTACGAGCAGTACTTC. It is translated as CASSSGQGLYEQYF.

V and J are TRBV19 and TRBJ2-1; 10 bases match TRBD1. This CDR3 is built from 15 residues. V trimming: 9 bases; J trimming: 8 bases; junction bases outside the gene matches: 13. Germline CDR1 reads LNHDA; CDR2 reads SQIVND (reference sequence). CDR3 loop: CASRLGTGALDEQFF. The CDR3, as DNA: TGTGCCAGCCGCTTAGGGACAGGGGCCTTGGATGAGCAGTTCTTC.

The sample holds a few counts of this clone. The chain uses TRBV6-5 and TRBJ1-5; possible D gene TRBD1, 6 bases. This CDR3 contains 15 residues. Per the germline V gene, CDR1 is MNHEY and CDR2 is SVGAGI. The germline V and J ends were trimmed by 2 bases and 1 base, with 9 bases remaining between them. The CDR3 reads CASSYGQPSNQPQHF. DNA for the CDR3: TGTGCCAGCAGTTACGGACAGCCGAGCAATCAGCCCCAGCATTTT.

The genes are TRBV5-6 and TRBJ2-4; D gene ambiguous. The CDR3 sequence is 15 residues long. Trimming took 1 base from V and 1 from J, leaving 9 bases between them. The germline V gene encodes CDR1 SGHDT and CDR2 YYEEEE. CDR3 residues: CASSLPGEAKNIQYF. The CDR3 bases are TGTGCCAGCAGCTTGCCAGGTGAGGCCAAAAACATTCAGTACTTC.

V gene TRBV28 combines with J gene TRBJ2-7; TRBD1 matches at 9 bases. V was clipped by 4 bases and J by 0 bases; unmatched bases: 13. The CDR3 covers 18 residues. Germline V gene sequence: CDR1 MDHEN, CDR2 SYDVKM. CDR3: CASSSTGGGRTSSYEQYF. The CDR3 DNA is TGTGCCAGCAGTTCGACAGGGGGGGGCCGGACAAGCTCCTACGAGCAGTACTTC.

The gene calls are TRBV7-6 and TRBJ2-1; no definite D call. In germline, CDR1 is SGHVS, CDR2 FNYEAQ. Between the trimmed V and J ends, which lost 5 bases and 5 bases, there was a span of 4 bases. The CDR3 covers 11 residues. The CDR3, as DNA: TGTGCCAGCAGCCTAAACAATGAGCAGTTCTTC. Its protein product is CASSLNNEQFF. The variable domain in full, with the rest retrieved from reference TRBV7-6 and TRBJ2-1, is GAGVSQSPRYKVTKRGQDVALRCDPISGHVSLYWYRQALGQGPEFLTYFNYEAQQDKSGLPNDRFSAERPEGSISTLTIQRTEQRDSAMYRCASSLNNEQFFGPGTRLTVL.

The rearrangement links TRBV19 to TRBJ1-6, with D maybe TRBD1 (6 bases). The CDR3 extends over 15 amino acids. CDR1 is LNHDA, CDR2 SQIVND, per germline (reference sequence). V lost 6 bases and J lost 7, with 16 bases in between. The chain's CDR3 is CASSTAGVSNSPLHF. As DNA, the CDR3 is TGTGCCAGTAGCACTGCAGGGGTCAGCAATTCACCCCTCCACTTT. The whole variable domain, filled in from reference TRBV19 and TRBJ1-6, reads DGGITQSPKYLFRKEGQNVTLSCEQNLNHDAMYWYRQDPGQGLRLIYYSQIVNDFQKGDIAEGYSVSREKKESFPLTVTSAQKNPTAFYLCASSTAGVSNSPLHFGNGTRLTVT.

This clone occurred once. The rearrangement links TRBV10-3 to TRBJ1-2, with D perhaps TRBD1 (5 bases). The length of the CDR3 is 11 residues. From germline, CDR1 is ENHRY and CDR2 SYGVKD. The CDR3 loop reads CGTQGGGGYTF. The DNA for the CDR3 is TGTGGCACGCAGGGAGGTGGCGGCTACACCTTC.

V gene TRBV6-5 combines with J gene TRBJ1-1; D uncertain. Germline CDR1 reads MNHEY; CDR2 reads SVGAGI. This CDR3 is built from 14 residues. The V and J ends lost 4 bases and 5 bases respectively, with 14 bases between them. CDR3 bases: TGTGCCAGCAGTTGGACTACGTCGGGGACTGAAGCTTTCTTT. Translating gives CASSWTTSGTEAFF.

This chain joins TRBV11-2 and TRBJ2-1; 8 bases align to TRBD2. The CDR3 has 16 residues. CDR1 is SGHAT and CDR2 is FQNNGV in the germline V gene. V was clipped by 1 base and J by 0 bases; unmatched bases: 2. CDR3 sequence reads: CASSLAGGSSYNEQFF. CDR3 in DNA: TGTGCCAGCAGCTTAGCGGGAGGGAGCTCCTACAATGAGCAGTTCTTC.

V and J are TRBV5-6 and TRBJ1-1, with D perhaps matching TRBD1 (6 bases). The germline V gene encodes CDR1 SGHDT and CDR2 YYEEEE. Deletions cut 3 bases from V and 4 bases from J, with 22 bases between. There are 17 residues in the CDR3. This chain's CDR3 is CASSYPGFAGAGTEAFF. The CDR3 DNA follows: TGTGCCAGCAGCTATCCGGGCTTCGCAGGGGCGGGCACTGAAGCTTTCTTT. Supplemented by reference TRBV5-6 and TRBJ1-1, the full variable domain reads DAGVTQSPTHLIKTRGQQVTLRCSPKSGHDTVSWYQQALGQGPQFIFQYYEEEERQRGNFPDRFSGHQFPNYSSELNVNALLLGDSALYLCASSYPGFAGAGTEAFFGQGTRLTVV.

The chain combines TRBV29-1 with TRBJ2-7; TRBD2 matches at 9 bases. Germline V gene lookup returns CDR1 SQVTM and CDR2 ANQGSEA. V was clipped by 6 bases and J by 2 bases; unmatched bases: 11. The CDR3 has 15 residues. CDR3 in amino acids: CSVGGASGTTYEQYF. The CDR3 DNA reads as TGCAGCGTCGGTGGGGCTAGCGGGACCACCTACGAGCAGTACTTC.

The rearrangement uses TRBV11-1 and TRBJ1-4; 9 bases match TRBD1. Looked up from germline, CDR1 is SGHAT and CDR2 is FQDESV (reference sequence). CDR3 size: 14 residues. Trimming removed 5 bases from V and 6 bases from J; junction bases left unmatched: 4. This chain's CDR3 is CASSGGQGDEKLFF. The CDR3 nucleotides read TGTGCCAGCAGCGGGGGACAGGGTGATGAAAAACTGTTTTTT.

V gene TRBV28 combines with J gene TRBJ1-2; 8 bases line up with TRBD1. Looked up from germline, CDR1 is MDHEN and CDR2 is SYDVKM. V lost 5 bases, J lost 5 bases, and 13 bases stayed unmatched. This CDR3 contains 16 residues. The CDR3 DNA reads as TGTGCCAGCAGTCCAGGACAGGGCCGGGGATCATATGGCTACACCTTC. It codes for CASSPGQGRGSYGYTF.

The chain recombines TRBV19 with TRBJ2-1, with D maybe TRBD2 (6 bases). The germline V and J ends were trimmed by 8 bases and 8 bases, with 16 bases remaining between them. This CDR3 is built from 13 residues. Germline values: CDR1 LNHDA, CDR2 SQIVND (reference sequence). Here the CDR3 reads CASESGFLHEQFF. CDR3 DNA sequence: TGTGCCAGTGAGAGCGGGTTCCTCCATGAGCAGTTCTTC.

The chain has TRBV19 and TRBJ1-2, with TRBD1 as a possible D gene (5 bases). The CDR3 is 13 residues long. The V end was cut by 4 bases, the J end by 6 bases, with 12 bases between. In germline, CDR1 is LNHDA, CDR2 SQIVND (reference sequence). The CDR3 here is CASSSQGGDGYTF. The CDR3 nucleotides read TGTGCCAGTAGTAGTCAGGGTGGGGATGGCTACACCTTC. The full variable domain, its missing parts supplied by reference TRBV19 and TRBJ1-2, is DGGITQSPKYLFRKEGQNVTLSCEQNLNHDAMYWYRQDPGQGLRLIYYSQIVNDFQKGDIAEGYSVSREKKESFPLTVTSAQKNPTAFYLCASSSQGGDGYTFGSGTRLTVV.

The chain joins TRBV5-1 to TRBJ2-7, with D perhaps matching TRBD2 (5 bases). The CDR3 covers 12 residues. Trimming took 4 bases from V and 7 from J, leaving 12 bases between them. Germline V gene sequence: CDR1 SGHRS, CDR2 YFSETQ. The CDR3 region is CASSADTGEQYF. The CDR3 nucleotides are TGCGCCAGCAGCGCCGACACGGGGGAGCAGTACTTC.

This sequence joins TRBV5-1 and TRBJ2-7, with 12 bases identical to TRBD2. J lost 5 bases, V lost 4 bases, and 10 bases had no gene match. Germline CDR1 reads SGHRS; CDR2 reads YFSETQ. This CDR3 contains 16 residues. CDR3 in amino acids: CASSDPTSGSTHEQYF. Here the CDR3 DNA reads TGCGCCAGCAGCGACCCGACTAGCGGGAGCACCCACGAGCAGTACTTC.

This clone was observed a handful of times. V usage is TRBV6-6 and J usage is TRBJ2-7, with D perhaps matching TRBD1 (6 bases). The V end was cut by 0 bases, the J end by 5 bases, with 17 bases between. Germline V lookup: CDR1 MNHNY, CDR2 SVGAGI (reference sequence). The CDR3 loop spans 16 amino acids. DNA of the CDR3: TGTGCCAGCAGTTACTCGAAAACAGGGAGACAGGACGAGCAGTACTTC. This gives the protein CASSYSKTGRQDEQYF.

This chain links TRBV4-3 with TRBJ2-4, with unresolved D. Germline assignment: CDR1 LGHNA and CDR2 YSLEER. The CDR3 consists of 15 residues. The V and J ends lost 1 base and 8 bases respectively, with 15 bases between them. In DNA, the CDR3 is TGCGCCAGCAGCCAAGGATCAGCTACTCGGGACATTCAGTACTTC. Its protein is CASSQGSATRDIQYF.

The chain recombines TRBV30 with TRBJ2-3; 8 bases align to TRBD1. The CDR3 has 10 amino acids. V dropped 3 bases and J dropped 14; count of bases not matched to a gene: 4. Germline values: CDR1 GTSNPN, CDR2 SVGIG (reference sequence). CDR3 sequence reads: CAWRQGGWYF. The CDR3 coding sequence is TGTGCCTGGAGACAGGGGGGATGGTATTTT.

This chain uses TRBV5-1 with TRBJ2-7; a weak D match, TRBD1 (7 bases). Germline V gives CDR1 SGHRS, CDR2 YFSETQ. Between the trimmed V and J ends, which lost 6 bases and 2 bases, there was a span of 30 bases. The CDR3 spans 19 residues. CDR3 DNA sequence: TGCGCCAGCAATACGCCAGGGGGAACCCAGCGGGCCGCCCCCTACGAGCAGTACTTC. Protein: CASNTPGGTQRAAPYEQYF.

Here the CDR3 reads CASSLETSEIEQYF. CDR3 DNA: TGTGCCAGCAGCTTGGAGACTAGCGAGATAGAGCAGTACTTC. The J gene is TRBJ2-7, the V gene TRBV5-4, with 8 bases identical to TRBD2. V shed 0 bases, J shed 7 bases, and the junction held 6 bases outside the gene matches. The CDR3 consists of 14 residues. CDR1 and CDR2 (germline): SGHNT, YYREEE (reference sequence).